Below, 2 T cell receptor beta chains from the same sample are listed, as sequenced in a study of blood T cell repertoires in COVID-19. Sequencing used immunoSEQ multiplex PCR; TCRdb keeps in-frame clones, though not all of them. This sample yields 300,000 to 450,000 clones, of which more than 75% are seen a single time; more than 9% belongs to the top ten. The material sequenced was peripheral blood. The receptors stem from a woman in her 30s with COVID-19, enrolled during active disease.

The chain recombines TRBV19 with TRBJ1-2; 7 positions match TRBD1. Germline-derived CDR1 and CDR2 are LNHDA and SQIVND (reference sequence). Trimming removed 3 bases from V and 4 bases from J; junction bases left unmatched: 2. This CDR3 contains 13 residues. The CDR3 DNA reads TGTGCCAGTAGTATGACAGGGCCCTATGGCTACACCTTC. The encoded protein is CASSMTGPYGYTF.

V and J are TRBV7-3 and TRBJ2-1; D uncertain. V gave up 0 bases and J gave up 0 bases, with 9 bases separating them. The CDR3 totals 16 residues. Per the germline V gene, CDR1 is SGHTA and CDR2 is FQGTGA. The CDR3 loop is CASSLTPTGSYNEQFF. CDR3 DNA sequence: TGTGCCAGCAGCTTAACCCCGACGGGCTCCTACAATGAGCAGTTCTTC.